Sequencing of this TCR beta chain was carried out in a study of T-cell memory formation after mild COVID-19. Study information: Most TCR clusters belonged to a single donor.

V was pared by 11 bases and J by 0 bases, with 12 bases between. Germline assignment: CDR1 ENHRY and CDR2 SYGVKD. The CDR3 has 13 residues. Only a few counts were recorded for this clonotype. One entry per CDR3 protein, called by TCRdb with MiXCR from the 5' RACE reads. The data contain a few hundred thousand distinct CDR3 sequences, approximately 15% of them seen just once; the ten biggest clones take up 20% to 25%. The sequenced sample was PBMCs or a T cell subset sorted from them (not recorded which). The gene calls are TRBV10-3 and TRBJ2-3; D unclear. This clonotype was obtained from a man younger than 35 who had mild COVID-19 (a few samples of this study predate the infection). Cell type and time point are not known. CDR3 sequence: CASHTASTDTQYF. CDR3 nucleotides: TGTGCCTCCCACACGGCCAGCACAGATACGCAGTATTTT.